This T cell receptor (beta chain) is drawn from a study of shared clonotypes between healthy human individuals. Overall study: A couple of women and a few men aged 18 to 49 made up the donors.

Here immunoSEQ multiplex PCR was the method, and the copy in TCRdb shows in-frame clones only, minus some. The sample has around 2.1 million clones, approximately 96% seen once; the top ten hold 0.1% to 0.15%. The germline V gene encodes CDR1 LGHNT and CDR2 FRNRAP. This CDR3 has 11 residues. Memory CD4+ cells were the fraction left after CD45RA+ naive selection. Points on this clone: A read error may produce the germline difference seen at one junction end.

The TCR sequence derives from a young man in good health. The sample consisted of naive CD4+ T cells sorted from blood. Subset: CD45RA+ positively selected. This rearrangement joins TRBV12-5 to TRBJ1-1; TRBD1 matches 7 bases. The CDR3 reads CASGNSGGQLF. CDR3 DNA: TGTGCTAGTGGGAACTCAGGGGGTCAGTTGTTT.